A selection of T cell receptor beta chains follows, all from one sample in a study of T cell repertoires in cytomegalovirus infection. No cognate antigen is known for these TCRs. One entry per CDR3 protein, called by TCRdb with MiXCR from the reads. The profile shows 570,000 or so distinct CDR3 sequences, almost 40% of them singletons. The sample was cultured PBMCs, taken from culture after CMV antigen stimulation. These receptors originate from a human donor in good health (CMV status not recorded). Some clones in this sample may be carry-over from other donors' samples. Each CDR3 is given with its conserved first and last residue. D genes are given only for firm matches. The size of a clone is reported for some rows only, either as once, few or many, or as a class for expanded clones.

abundance	v_gene	d_gene	j_gene	CDR3aa	CDR3nt
NA	TRBV10-3	NA	TRBJ1-2	CAISKEGTVYGYTF	TGTGCCATCAGTAAGGAGGGTACGGTCTATGGCTACACCTTC
NA	TRBV11-2	TRBD2	TRBJ2-3	CASSLGPGGRVKTQYF	TGTGCCAGCAGCTTAGGCCCGGGGGGGAGGGTGAAAACGCAGTATTTT
NA	TRBV7-9	NA	TRBJ2-5	CASSSLVPDGQETQYF	TGTGCCAGCAGCTCACTCGTCCCCGACGGCCAAGAGACCCAGTACTTC
NA	TRBV12-3/TRBV12-4	NA	TRBJ1-2	CASSHLVGGGFYGYTF	TGTGCCAGCAGCCACCTCGTAGGAGGGGGTTTCTATGGCTACACCTTC
few	TRBV4-1	TRBD2	TRBJ2-7	CASSQRLGGAVEQYF	TGCGCCAGCAGCCAAAGGCTCGGGGGGGCGGTCGAGCAGTACTTC
NA	TRBV3-1	TRBD2	TRBJ2-1	CASRASSGRSNEQFF	TGTGCCTCAAGGGCGAGTAGCGGGAGGTCGAATGAGCAGTTCTTC
NA	TRBV15	NA	TRBJ1-2	CATSRGAGRNYGYTF	TGTGCCACCAGCAGAGGGGCAGGGAGGAACTATGGCTACACCTTC
NA	TRBV3-1	NA	TRBJ1-5	CASSPSTGHSNQPQHF	TGTGCCAGCAGCCCTTCGACGGGACATAGCAATCAGCCCCAGCATTTT
NA	TRBV7-6	NA	TRBJ2-5	CASSLGQGSGETQYF	TGTGCCAGCAGCTTAGGGCAGGGGAGTGGAGAGACCCAGTACTTC
few	TRBV2	TRBD1	TRBJ1-2	CASSEASSRGGLSYGYTF	TGTGCCAGCAGTGAAGCATCTTCAAGAGGGGGCCTAAGCTATGGCTACACCTTC
NA	TRBV7-8	NA	TRBJ2-1	CASSLGGLSNEQFF	TGTGCCAGCAGCTTAGGCGGGTTGAGCAATGAGCAGTTCTTC
NA	TRBV20-1	NA	TRBJ1-4	CSAREGAVGKLFF	TGCAGTGCTAGAGAGGGGGCGGTGGGAAAACTGTTTTTT
NA	TRBV7-8	NA	TRBJ2-1	CASSPDSVYNEQFF	TGTGCCAGCAGCCCCGACAGCGTTTACAATGAGCAGTTCTTC
NA	TRBV12-3/TRBV12-4	NA	TRBJ1-1	CASSLIQRAEAFF	TGTGCCAGCAGTTTAATCCAAAGGGCTGAAGCTTTCTTT
NA	TRBV7-2	NA	TRBJ2-2	CASGGATNTGELFF	TGTGCCAGCGGGGGAGCGACGAACACCGGGGAGCTGTTTTTT
many	TRBV7-2	NA	TRBJ2-2	CASSFGSITGELFF	TGTGCCAGCAGCTTCGGGTCGATCACCGGGGAGCTGTTTTTT
few	TRBV6-6	NA	TRBJ2-5	CASSALGDGVETQYF	TGTGCCAGCAGTGCCTTGGGGGATGGAGTTGAGACCCAGTACTTC
once	TRBV10-3	NA	TRBJ2-7	CAISEAYEQYF	TGTGCCATCAGTGAAGCTTACGAGCAGTACTTC
NA	TRBV9	NA	TRBJ1-4	CASSVREATNEKLFF	TGTGCCAGCAGCGTCCGAGAAGCAACTAATGAAAAACTGTTTTTT
NA	TRBV4-3	TRBD2	TRBJ2-5	CASSHARSSGSGETQYF	TGCGCCAGCAGCCATGCCCGGTCTAGCGGGAGCGGGGAGACCCAGTACTTC
NA	TRBV10-2	NA	TRBJ2-7	CASSAGAGEQYF	TGCGCCAGCAGTGCGGGAGCAGGCGAGCAGTACTTC
NA	TRBV20-1	TRBD1	TRBJ1-5	CSARDPGTGGFGNQPQHF	TGCAGTGCTAGAGATCCCGGGACAGGGGGCTTCGGCAATCAGCCCCAGCATTTT
few	TRBV5-6	NA	TRBJ1-3	CASSFWGISGNTIYF	TGTGCCAGCAGCTTCTGGGGTATCTCTGGAAACACCATATATTTT
few	TRBV19	NA	TRBJ1-1	CASNWLGEAFF	TGTGCCAGTAATTGGTTAGGGGAGGCTTTCTTT
few	TRBV5-6	TRBD1	TRBJ1-2	CASSIPTGYYGYTF	TGTGCCAGCAGCATACCGACAGGGTACTATGGCTACACCTTC
NA	TRBV7-2	NA	TRBJ1-2	CASSLKYVGLRGYTF	TGTGCCAGCAGCTTAAAGTACGTCGGCTTGAGGGGCTACACCTTC
NA	TRBV11-2	NA	TRBJ2-7	CASSLLSGGAEQYF	TGTGCCAGCAGCTTATTGTCAGGAGGAGCCGAGCAGTACTTC
NA	TRBV6-6	NA	TRBJ2-5	CASRGRKTQYF	TGTGCCAGCAGAGGTAGAAAGACCCAGTACTTC
few	TRBV10-3	NA	TRBJ1-1	CAISESGRDNTEAFF	TGTGCCATCAGTGAGTCTGGTAGGGACAACACTGAAGCTTTCTTT
few	TRBV19	NA	TRBJ1-2	CASLRPGVESGYTF	TGTGCCAGTCTGAGGCCCGGGGTGGAATCCGGCTACACCTTC
NA	TRBV20-1	NA	TRBJ2-5	CSAIELAQETQYF	TGCAGTGCTATAGAGTTAGCCCAAGAGACCCAGTACTTC
few	TRBV19	NA	TRBJ1-6	CARRSRYNSPLHF	TGTGCCAGAAGGTCCCGGTATAATTCACCCCTCCACTTT
few	TRBV4-3	NA	TRBJ1-2	CASSQGNSEGYGYTF	TGCGCCAGCAGCCAAGGGAACAGCGAAGGCTATGGCTACACCTTC
few	TRBV27	TRBD2	TRBJ2-1	CASTPGSGGRHNEQFF	TGTGCCAGCACCCCCGGGTCGGGAGGTCGACACAATGAGCAGTTCTTC
few	TRBV4-1	NA	TRBJ2-7	CASSQDREGNEQYF	TGCGCCAGCAGCCAAGATCGGGAAGGAAACGAGCAGTACTTC
NA	TRBV12-3/TRBV12-4	NA	TRBJ1-1	CASTGDARSEAFF	TGTGCCAGCACCGGGGACGCCAGATCTGAAGCTTTCTTT
few	TRBV7-2	TRBD1	TRBJ1-6	CASSLQGTEPLHF	TGTGCCAGCAGCTTGCAGGGGACAGAACCCCTCCACTTT
NA	TRBV27	TRBD1	TRBJ1-1	CASSIHRGSGTEAFF	TGTGCCAGCAGTATACACAGGGGCAGTGGTACTGAAGCTTTCTTT
NA	TRBV12-3/TRBV12-4	NA	TRBJ2-4	CASTIFGPGDLAKNIQYF	NA
many	TRBV5-4	TRBD2	TRBJ2-2	CASSPGRGGYTGELFF	TGTGCCAGCAGCCCGGGGCGGGGGGGCTACACCGGGGAGCTGTTTTTT
NA	TRBV7-6	TRBD2	TRBJ2-2	CASSLHGLAGGTGELFF	TGTGCCAGCAGCCTACACGGACTAGCGGGAGGGACCGGGGAGCTGTTTTTT
NA	TRBV7-9	TRBD2	TRBJ2-3	CASSSTGGPEDTQYF	TGTGCCAGCAGCTCGACGGGGGGGCCGGAAGATACGCAGTATTTT
NA	TRBV3-1	NA	TRBJ1-2	CASSPGLSDGYTF	TGTGCCAGCAGCCCGGGTTTGTCGGATGGCTACACCTTC
NA	TRBV4-1	TRBD2	TRBJ2-3	CASSQAPSGRTDTQYF	TGCGCCAGCAGCCAAGCTCCCAGCGGGAGGACAGATACGCAGTATTTT
NA	TRBV11-2	NA	TRBJ2-3	CASNPGSTDTQYF	TGTGCCAGTAATCCAGGGAGCACAGATACGCAGTATTTT
few	TRBV7-6	NA	TRBJ2-2	CASSSFIGFGGELFF	TGTGCCAGCAGCTCTTTCATTGGTTTCGGCGGGGAGCTGTTTTTT
few	TRBV11-2	NA	TRBJ1-6	CASSPVTGSYNSPLHF	TGTGCCAGCAGCCCCGTCACAGGCTCCTATAATTCACCCCTCCACTTT
NA	TRBV10-3	TRBD1	TRBJ1-2	CAIRGSRQGDYGYTF	TGTGCCATCAGGGGTTCGAGACAGGGAGACTATGGCTACACCTTC
NA	TRBV6-2/TRBV6-3	TRBD2	TRBJ2-7	CASKLAGVREQYF	TGTGCCAGCAAATTAGCGGGAGTGAGGGAGCAGTACTTC
NA	TRBV15	TRBD1	TRBJ1-6	CATSRDPHRGDSPLHF	TGTGCCACCAGCAGAGATCCCCACAGGGGGGATTCACCCCTCCACTTT
NA	TRBV7-2	TRBD2	TRBJ2-1	CASSFKREWGHNEQFF	TGTGCCAGCAGCTTTAAGCGGGAGTGGGGACACAATGAGCAGTTCTTC
few	TRBV15	NA	TRBJ2-5	CATSRERTGQETQYF	TGTGCCACCAGCAGAGAACGGACCGGCCAAGAGACCCAGTACTTC
NA	TRBV12-3/TRBV12-4	NA	TRBJ2-3	CASSYRVGVSTQYF	TGTGCCAGCAGTTATAGGGTGGGAGTTTCTACGCAGTATTTT
many	TRBV7-2	NA	TRBJ1-4	CASRPDATNEKLFF	TGTGCCAGCAGACCAGATGCAACTAATGAAAAACTGTTTTTT
NA	TRBV7-2	NA	TRBJ2-7	CASRLETYAPTSYEQYF	TGTGCCAGCAGACTCGAAACCTACGCGCCGACCTCCTACGAGCAGTACTTC
NA	TRBV20-1	NA	TRBJ1-5	CRGGRSINQPQHF	TGCAGGGGAGGACGGAGTATTAATCAGCCCCAGCATTTT
NA	TRBV6-6	TRBD1	TRBJ1-5	CASSRDSRGQPQHF	TGTGCCAGCAGCCGGGACAGCCGGGGTCAGCCCCAGCATTTT
NA	TRBV18	NA	TRBJ1-1	CASSPSGVRTEAFF	TGTGCCAGCTCACCATCAGGGGTGAGGACTGAAGCTTTCTTT
many	TRBV7-2	NA	TRBJ1-6	CASSTGNSPLHF	TGTGCCAGCAGCACAGGGAATTCACCCCTCCACTTT
NA	TRBV7-2	NA	TRBJ1-1	CASSLEASGATEAFF	TGTGCCAGCAGCTTAGAGGCCAGTGGGGCCACTGAAGCTTTCTTT